A single sample gave rise to the 16 T cell receptor beta chains below, sequenced in a study of cytomegalovirus exposure and HLA in healthy donors. This PCR relied on a set of 60 Vbeta primers and 13 Jbeta primers. TCRdb keeps only in-frame clones here, not all; method: immunoSEQ multiplex PCR. The table lists roughly 200,000 clones, approximately 80% of them singletons. Input material: PBMCs. Receptors were obtained from a man in his thirties or forties in good health and CMV-seronegative.

The rearrangement links TRBV6-1 to TRBJ2-7; D gene uncertain. The CDR3 is 12 residues long. Per the germline V gene, CDR1 is MNHNS and CDR2 is SASEGT. The V and J ends lost 2 bases and 6 bases respectively, with 8 bases between them. The DNA for the CDR3 is TGTGCCAGCAGTGAAAGAGTTGGCGAGCAGTACTTC. Protein product: CASSERVGEQYF.

This clone appeared a single time. This rearrangement joins TRBV27 to TRBJ2-3; 8 bases agree with TRBD2. V trimming: 5 bases; J trimming: 3 bases; junction bases outside the gene matches: 4. CDR1 and CDR2 from the germline V gene are MNHEY and SMNVEV (reference sequence). This CDR3 contains 14 residues. The CDR3 loop reads CASSPGGLTDTQYF. The DNA for the CDR3 is TGTGCCAGCAGTCCGGGGGGGTTAACAGATACGCAGTATTTT.

The chain links TRBV7-9 to TRBJ2-5; 11 nucleotides line up with TRBD2. CDR3 size: 19 residues. J lost 4 bases, V lost 3 bases, and 16 bases had no gene match. CDR1 and CDR2 (germline): SEHNR, FQNEAQ (reference sequence). The CDR3 spells CASSFSGLAGGRGGETQYF. CDR3 bases: TGTGCCAGCAGCTTTTCCGGATTAGCGGGGGGGCGAGGAGGAGAGACCCAGTACTTC.

The rearrangement uses TRBV5-6 and TRBJ2-7; tentative D call: TRBD1 (5 bases). This CDR3 spans 13 amino acids. Between the trimmed V and J ends, which lost 4 bases and 0 bases, there was a span of 8 bases. Germline CDR1 and CDR2: SGHDT and YYEEEE. The CDR3 region is CASSKTVSYEQYF. The CDR3 DNA follows: TGTGCCAGCAGCAAGACAGTCTCCTACGAGCAGTACTTC. The full variable domain, in which reference TRBV5-6 and TRBJ2-7 provide the parts outside the CDR3, is DAGVTQSPTHLIKTRGQQVTLRCSPKSGHDTVSWYQQALGQGPQFIFQYYEEEERQRGNFPDRFSGHQFPNYSSELNVNALLLGDSALYLCASSKTVSYEQYFGPGTRLTVT.

The rearrangement joins TRBV6-5 to TRBJ2-5; D may be TRBD2 (6 bases). V was pared by 2 bases and J by 2 bases, with 9 bases between. The CDR3 is made up of 14 amino acids. CDR1 and CDR2 (germline): MNHEY, SVGAGI. The CDR3 spells CASSYGGVQETQYF. In DNA form, the CDR3 reads TGTGCCAGCAGTTACGGCGGGGTTCAAGAGACCCAGTACTTC.

CDR3: CASSLEGQGTYEQYF. The CDR3 DNA reads TGTGCCAGCAGCCTAGAAGGACAGGGGACCTACGAGCAGTACTTC. The chain couples TRBV9 to TRBJ2-7; TRBD1 matches 9 bases. Per the germline V gene, CDR1 is SGDLS and CDR2 is YYNGEE. The CDR3 totals 15 residues. With V trimmed by 4 bases and J by 2 bases, 7 bases remained unmatched.

Points on this clone: The sample holds other DNA sequences that translate to the same CDR3. V and J are TRBV18 and TRBJ1-5; D is undetermined. The CDR3 length is 13 residues. CDR1 and CDR2 (germline): KGHSH, LQKENI. Trimming took off 1 base at V and 6 bases at J, with 7 bases between the two ends. Written as DNA, the CDR3 is TGTGCCAGCTCACCACAGGGAGGTCAGCCCCAGCATTTT. The encoded protein is CASSPQGGQPQHF.

This clone has just one count. The chain has TRBV6-6 and TRBJ2-7, with 14 bases that match TRBD2. The V gene end was trimmed by 6 bases and the J gene end by 1 base; junction bases not matched to a gene: 2. The CDR3 extends over 15 amino acids. CDR1 MNHNY and CDR2 SVGAGI come from the germline V gene (reference sequence). CDR3 sequence: CASRGLAGESYEQYF. The CDR3 DNA sequence: TGTGCCAGCAGGGGACTAGCGGGGGAGTCCTACGAGCAGTACTTC.

The chain links TRBV6-4 to TRBJ2-7; 7 bases map to TRBD2. This CDR3 spans 14 amino acids. Germline V gives CDR1 MRHNA, CDR2 SNTAGT. V shed 0 bases, J shed 3 bases, and the junction held 2 bases outside the gene matches. The CDR3 spells CASSDSGGNYEQYF. The CDR3 DNA sequence: TGTGCCAGCAGTGACTCGGGAGGGAACTACGAGCAGTACTTC.

The chain has TRBV5-3 and TRBJ2-1; tentatively, D is TRBD1 (7 bases). TRBV5-3 is recorded as an ORF, its role being uncertain. V was trimmed by 4 bases and J by 1 base, leaving 21 bases between them. CDR3 length equals 18 residues. The chain's CDR3 is CARSLTLEGAWSYNEQFF. CDR3 in DNA: TGTGCCAGAAGCCTCACCTTGGAGGGGGCCTGGTCCTACAATGAGCAGTTCTTC.

This chain joins TRBV7-9 and TRBJ1-1, with D possibly matching TRBD1 (6 bases). Trimming stripped 5 bases from V and 1 base from J, with 14 bases between. Germline V gene sequence: CDR1 SEHNR, CDR2 FQNEAQ (reference sequence). CDR3 size: 15 residues. In nucleotides, the CDR3 is TGTGCCAGCAGCCTTACCATGACAGGGAACACTGAAGCTTTCTTT. This encodes CASSLTMTGNTEAFF.

This chain's CDR3 is CASVGERAGAMAQYF. CDR3 nucleotides: TGTGCCAGTGTCGGAGAGCGGGCGGGGGCCATGGCGCAGTATTTT. The chain couples TRBV28 to TRBJ2-3; D perhaps matches TRBD2 (7 bases). V lost 9 bases and J lost 10, with 26 bases in between. CDR1 and CDR2 (germline): MDHEN, SYDVKM. The CDR3 covers 15 residues.

The CDR3 is CASSPAQGQPQHF. The CDR3 DNA reads as TGTGCCAGTAGTCCAGCACAGGGACAGCCCCAGCATTTT. The V and J genes are TRBV19 and TRBJ1-5, with D perhaps TRBD1 (6 bases). From germline, CDR1 is LNHDA and CDR2 SQIVND (reference sequence). This CDR3 has 13 residues. V was shortened by 5 bases and J by 7 bases, with 12 bases between the two germline ends.

This clone was seen once. The V gene is TRBV5-6, the J gene TRBJ1-6; D is perhaps TRBD1 (5 bases). The CDR3 sequence is 15 residues long. V was shortened by 2 bases and J by 8 bases, with 14 bases between the two germline ends. The germline CDR1 and CDR2 sequences are SGHDT and YYEEEE. In nucleotides, the CDR3 is TGTGCCAGCAGCTTTGTTGACAGCCCGCATTCACCCCTCCACTTT. Its protein product is CASSFVDSPHSPLHF.

This clone was recorded only once. The rearrangement joins TRBV5-4 to TRBJ1-2, with 9 bases that match TRBD1. CDR1 is SGHNT, CDR2 YYREEE, per germline (reference sequence). This CDR3 region has 15 residues. The J segment lost 3 bases and the V segment lost 4 bases, leaving 7 bases of the junction unmatched. In DNA form, the CDR3 reads TGTGCCAGCAGCACCATACAGGGGGCGGACTATGGCTACACCTTC. Translated, it gives CASSTIQGADYGYTF.

The genes are TRBV28 and TRBJ2-7; TRBD1 agrees at 7 bases. The V gene end was trimmed by 8 bases and the J gene end by 3 bases; junction bases not matched to a gene: 7. The CDR3 consists of 13 residues. Germline V CDR1 and CDR2: MDHEN, SYDVKM. CDR3 sequence: CASATGRNYEQYF. The CDR3 DNA reads as TGTGCCAGCGCGACAGGGAGAAACTACGAGCAGTACTTC.